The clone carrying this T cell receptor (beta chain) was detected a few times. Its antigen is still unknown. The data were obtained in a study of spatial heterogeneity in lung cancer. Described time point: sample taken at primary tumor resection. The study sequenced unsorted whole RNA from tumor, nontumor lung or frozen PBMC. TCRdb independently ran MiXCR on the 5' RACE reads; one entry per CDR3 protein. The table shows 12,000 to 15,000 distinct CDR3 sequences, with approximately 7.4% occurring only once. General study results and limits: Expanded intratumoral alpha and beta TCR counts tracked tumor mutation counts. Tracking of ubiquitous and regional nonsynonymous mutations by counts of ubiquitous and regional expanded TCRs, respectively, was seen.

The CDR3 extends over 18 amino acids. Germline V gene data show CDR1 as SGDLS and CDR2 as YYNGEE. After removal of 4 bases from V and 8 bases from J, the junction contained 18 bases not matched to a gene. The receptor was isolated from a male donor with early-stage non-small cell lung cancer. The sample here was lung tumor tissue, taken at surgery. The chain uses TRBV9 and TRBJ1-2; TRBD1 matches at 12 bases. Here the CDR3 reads CASSPLGDRGRGARGYTF. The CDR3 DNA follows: TGTGCCAGCAGCCCCCTTGGGGACAGGGGGCGCGGGGCTAGAGGCTACACCTTC.